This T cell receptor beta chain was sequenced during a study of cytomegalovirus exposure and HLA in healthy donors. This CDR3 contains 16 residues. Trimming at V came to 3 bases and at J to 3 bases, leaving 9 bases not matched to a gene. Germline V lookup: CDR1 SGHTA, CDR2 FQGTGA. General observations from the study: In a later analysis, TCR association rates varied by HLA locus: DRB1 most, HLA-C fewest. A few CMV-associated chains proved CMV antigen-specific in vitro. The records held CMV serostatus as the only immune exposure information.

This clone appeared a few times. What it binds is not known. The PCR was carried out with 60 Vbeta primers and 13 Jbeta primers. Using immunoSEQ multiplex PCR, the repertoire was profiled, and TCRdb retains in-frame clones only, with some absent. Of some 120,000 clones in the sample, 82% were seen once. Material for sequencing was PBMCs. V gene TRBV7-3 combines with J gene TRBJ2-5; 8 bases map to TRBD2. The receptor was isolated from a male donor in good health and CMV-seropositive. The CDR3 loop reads CASSLGREDHKETQYF. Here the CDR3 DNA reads TGTGCCAGCAGCTTGGGGCGGGAGGACCATAAAGAGACCCAGTACTTC.